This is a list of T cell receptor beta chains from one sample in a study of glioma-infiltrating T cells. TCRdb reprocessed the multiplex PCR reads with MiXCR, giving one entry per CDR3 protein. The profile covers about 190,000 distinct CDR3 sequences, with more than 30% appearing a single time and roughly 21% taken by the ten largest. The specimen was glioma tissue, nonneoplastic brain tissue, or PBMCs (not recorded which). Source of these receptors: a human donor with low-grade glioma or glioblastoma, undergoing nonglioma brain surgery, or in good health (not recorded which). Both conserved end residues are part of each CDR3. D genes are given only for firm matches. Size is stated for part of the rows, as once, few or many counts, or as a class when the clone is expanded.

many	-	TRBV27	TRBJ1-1	TGTGCCAGCAGTACTAGGTGGGGGGCCCAGGACACTGAAGCTTTCTTT	CASSTRWGAQDTEAFF
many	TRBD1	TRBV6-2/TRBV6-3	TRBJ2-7	TGTGCCAGCAGTTTCCCCCGGACAGGGTACCACGAGCAGTACTTC	CASSFPRTGYHEQYF
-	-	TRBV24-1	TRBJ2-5	TGTGCAACCAGTGATTTTTCGGGGGAAAAAGAGGCCCAGTACTTC	CATSDFSGEKEAQYF
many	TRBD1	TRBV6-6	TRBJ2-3	TGTGCCAGCAGTTACGCATCCCCGGGACAGATAAGCACAGATACGCAGTATTTT	CASSYASPGQISTDTQYF
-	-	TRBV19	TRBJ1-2	TGTGCCAGTAGGGACAGACCTATTGGCGACACCTTC	CASRDRPIGDTF
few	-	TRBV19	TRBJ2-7	TGTGCCAGTAGTATGAGCAGGGCGTCCTACGAGCAGTACTTC	CASSMSRASYEQYF
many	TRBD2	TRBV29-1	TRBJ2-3	TGCAGCGTCGGGGGACTACTCACAGATACGCAGTATTTT	CSVGGLLTDTQYF
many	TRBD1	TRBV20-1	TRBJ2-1	TGCAGTGCTAGAGACCTATCCCGGGACAGATACAATGAGCAGTTCTTC	CSARDLSRDRYNEQFF
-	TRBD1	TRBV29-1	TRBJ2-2	TGCAGGGTCGGACAGGGGGCAAAACACGGGGAGCTGTTTTTT	CRVGQGAKHGELFF
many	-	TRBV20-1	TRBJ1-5	TGCAGTGCTAGCACCGGACAGACTGACAATCAGCCCCAGCATTTT	CSASTGQTDNQPQHF
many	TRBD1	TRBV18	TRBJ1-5	TGTGCCAGCTCACCACTTCCCAGGGGGGATCCCCAGCATTTT	CASSPLPRGDPQHF
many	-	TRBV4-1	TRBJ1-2	TGCGCCAGCAGCACGGACAGAAACTATGGCTACACCTTC	CASSTDRNYGYTF
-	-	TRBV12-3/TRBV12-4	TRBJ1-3	TGTGCCAGCACCATTGGGGGTAGCGGGAGCCCGTACTCTGGAAACACCATATATTTT	CASTIGGSGSPYSGNTIYF